This T cell receptor beta chain stems from a study of T cells in Graves' hyperthyroidism and ophthalmopathy. Regarding the study as a whole: Also found in blood were most expanded thyroid clonotypes above 0.001.

There were TCR beta CDR3 regions amplified from RNA transcripts. Carried out on the TCR CDR3, a first-round RT-PCR used the HTBI primer set. TCRdb re-analysed the multiplex PCR reads in MiXCR, keeping a single row per CDR3 protein. The table has around 690,000 distinct CDR3 sequences, approximately 15% seen once; the top ten hold 15% to 18%. CDR1 SGHAT and CDR2 FQNNGV come from the germline V gene. This CDR3 is built from 14 residues. V was pared by 8 bases and J by 2 bases, with 14 bases between. Those patients with uncontrolled infection, other autoimmune disease, pregnancy or lactation were excluded. Diagnosis rested on symptoms, serum thyroxine and TRAb, thyroid ultrasound, and orbital computed tomography. The PBMCs were sourced from fresh peripheral blood (more than 8.5 ml). Concerning this clonotype: No antigen is known for it.

The gene calls are TRBV11-2 and TRBJ2-3; D uncertain. The receptor comes from a man in his forties or fifties with Graves' hyperthyroidism. Sequenced material: blood. The CDR3 DNA is TGTGCCAGCGGACCCCGGTGGGACACAGATACGCAGTATTTT. The encoded protein is CASGPRWDTDTQYF.